The rows below give T cell receptor beta chains drawn from one sample of a study of T cells in Graves' hyperthyroidism and ophthalmopathy. TCRdb itself ran the multiplex PCR reads through MiXCR, one entry per CDR3 protein. The sample includes about 250,000 distinct CDR3 sequences, roughly a quarter of them seen just once. The source material was blood. Receptors originate from a woman aged 40 to 50 with Graves' ophthalmopathy. The CDR3 runs from the conserved cysteine through the conserved F or W. The D gene is left open where the match is weak. Clone size is shown for a subset of rows, as once, few, many or a class of expanded clone.

j_gene	d_gene	v_gene	abundance	len	CDR3nt	CDR3aa
TRBJ1-1	TRBD1	TRBV2	many	14	TGTGCCAGCACCGCGACAGGGGTTAGGCCTGAAGCTTTCTTT	CASTATGVRPEAFF
TRBJ2-7	TRBD2	TRBV28	many	19	TGTGCCAGCAGTTATTATCCGGGACTAGCGGGAGGGCCCTCCTACGAGCAGTACTTC	CASSYYPGLAGGPSYEQYF
TRBJ2-7	TRBD1	TRBV28	many	14	TGTGCCAGCGGGTCTACAGGGGTTCCCTACGAGCAGTACTTC	CASGSTGVPYEQYF
TRBJ2-5	NA	TRBV6-5	many	15	TGTGCCAGCAGTTACCGGCAACCCATCGAGAAGACCCAGTACTTC	CASSYRQPIEKTQYF
TRBJ2-4	TRBD2	TRBV12-3/TRBV12-4	NA	15	TGTGCCAGCAGCTATAGCGGGAGTTCCAAAAACCTTCAGTACTTC	CASSYSGSSKNLQYF
TRBJ1-6	NA	TRBV11-2	many	14	TGTGCCAGCAGCTTAGGGATTTCTAATTCACCCCTCCACTTT	CASSLGISNSPLHF
TRBJ1-5	NA	TRBV20-1	many	12	TGCAGTGCTAGTAGGGGGAATCAGCCCCAGCATTTT	CSASRGNQPQHF
TRBJ2-5	TRBD2	TRBV5-1	NA	15	TGCGCCAGCAGCTTGTTCGGGAGGGACGTCGGGACCCAGTACTTC	CASSLFGRDVGTQYF
TRBJ2-4	TRBD2	TRBV13	many	14	TGTGCCAGCAGCCCCAGCGGGATCAACAACATTCAGTACTTC	CASSPSGINNIQYF
TRBJ1-1	NA	TRBV28	many	14	TGTGCCAGCACCGCAGCCTGGGGCCGGACTGAAGCTTTCTTT	CASTAAWGRTEAFF